Sequencing of this TCR beta chain was carried out in a study of blood T cell repertoires in COVID-19. After removal of 3 bases from V and 8 bases from J, the junction contained 3 bases not matched to a gene. The germline V gene has CDR1 LGHDT and CDR2 YNNKEL (reference sequence). This CDR3 comprises 12 residues. Sequencing used immunoSEQ multiplex PCR; TCRdb keeps in-frame clones, though not all of them. Found here are 75,000 to 95,000 clones, more than 65% of them singletons; the top ten hold 6.3%. The sample comprised peripheral blood. The rearrangement links TRBV3-1 (or the pseudogene TRBV3-2) to TRBJ1-1, with TRBD1 matching 7 bases. The TCR comes from a man between 60 and 70 years old with acute or convalescent COVID-19. The CDR3 DNA reads TGTGCCAGCAGCCAGAGACAGGGCGAAGCTTTCTTT. Translated: CASSQRQGEAFF.